The 32 T cell receptor beta chains in this list originate from one sample, sequenced in a study of T cells in Graves' hyperthyroidism and ophthalmopathy. Amplification targeted TCR beta CDR3 regions from RNA transcripts. With the HTBI primer set, the TCR CDR3 went through a first round of RT-PCR. In TCRdb, the multiplex PCR reads were re-called with MiXCR into one record per CDR3 protein. The repertoire has about 300,000 distinct CDR3 sequences, around 20% of them found once; the top ten carry 39%. Specimen: blood. The receptors stem from a man over 45 with Graves' ophthalmopathy.

The chain is built from TRBV9 and TRBJ2-7, with D maybe TRBD1 (5 bases). Trimming stripped 0 bases from V and 2 bases from J, with 12 bases between. This CDR3 has 15 amino acids. Germline V gene data show CDR1 as SGDLS and CDR2 as YYNGEE. The CDR3 DNA reads TGTGCCAGCAGCGTAGTTCCCGACAGCCCCTACGAGCAGTACTTC. This sequence encodes CASSVVPDSPYEQYF.

The V call is TRBV19, the J call TRBJ2-4, with unresolved D. Trimming took 7 bases from V and 1 from J, leaving 17 bases between them. The CDR3 has 16 residues. The germline V gene has CDR1 LNHDA and CDR2 SQIVND (reference sequence). This chain's CDR3 is CASTHRRSMAKNIQYF. The CDR3 DNA reads as TGTGCCAGTACTCATAGACGGTCCATGGCCAAAAACATTCAGTACTTC.

This clonotype was seen more than once but under ten times. V and J are TRBV29-1 and TRBJ2-7, with 8 bases aligning to TRBD1. V lost 6 bases, J lost 4 bases, and 8 bases stayed unmatched. Germline CDR1 is SQVTM and CDR2 is ANQGSEA. The CDR3 sequence is 13 residues long. The CDR3 protein is CSVNTGGDYEQYF. CDR3 in DNA: TGCAGCGTCAACACAGGGGGTGATTACGAGCAGTACTTC.

J is TRBJ2-5 and V is TRBV27, with D possibly matching TRBD1 (6 bases). From germline, CDR1 is MNHEY and CDR2 SMNVEV (reference sequence). The CDR3 has 15 residues. V lost 0 bases to trimming and J lost 2 bases, with 10 bases between them. DNA of the CDR3: TGTGCCAGCAGTTTATCGGGACAAGAGCAAGAGACCCAGTACTTC. Translation: CASSLSGQEQETQYF.

There are a few counts of this clonotype. This chain uses TRBV28 with TRBJ1-5, with 7 bases lining up with TRBD1. Trimming cost V 7 bases and J 3 bases; bases outside gene matches: 9. This CDR3 has 15 amino acids. Germline V CDR1 and CDR2: MDHEN, SYDVKM. The CDR3 is CASTNVDRINQPQHF. In nucleotides, the CDR3 is TGTGCCAGCACCAACGTGGACAGGATCAATCAGCCCCAGCATTTT.

Of note for this clonotype: This may arise from a read error, as a much more abundant clone is one base away. The chain links TRBV18 to TRBJ2-5; maybe TRBD1 (5 bases). Germline CDR1 is KGHSH and CDR2 is LQKENI. V lost 2 bases and J lost 3, with 10 bases in between. The CDR3 extends over 14 amino acids. This chain's CDR3 is CASSPAVREETQYF. As DNA, the CDR3 is TGTGCCAGCTCACCAGCAGTCAGGGAAGAGACCCAGTACTTC.

This clonotype turned up a few times. The chain is built from TRBV20-1 and TRBJ2-7, with TRBD2 matching over 7 bases. Germline V gives CDR1 DFQATT, CDR2 SNEGSKA (reference sequence). V was clipped by 0 bases and J by 7 bases; unmatched bases: 3. The CDR3 has 12 amino acids. The CDR3 loop is CSARDILAEQYF. CDR3 coding DNA: TGCAGTGCTAGAGATATACTAGCGGAGCAGTACTTC.

V and J are TRBV19 and TRBJ1-6; D call uncertain. The V end was cut by 4 bases, the J end by 8 bases, with 6 bases between. The length of the CDR3 is 12 residues. CDR1 is LNHDA and CDR2 is SQIVND in the germline V gene (reference sequence). The CDR3 nucleotides are TGTGCCAGTAGTACCGTCGATTCACCCCTCCACTTT. It encodes CASSTVDSPLHF.

The chain links TRBV19 to TRBJ2-3; 9 nucleotides agree with TRBD2. The CDR3 covers 16 residues. Germline CDR1 LNHDA, CDR2 SQIVND (reference sequence). V lost 6 bases and J lost 3; bases outside the gene matches: 10. The CDR3 nucleotides read TGTGCCAGTAGAAAGAGGACTAGCGCCTTTACAGATACGCAGTATTTT. It yields the protein CASRKRTSAFTDTQYF.

Worth noting for this clonotype: An end of the junction does not agree with germline; a read error may underlie this. The V call is TRBV6-2 or TRBV6-3, the J call TRBJ2-5, with a possible D match to TRBD2 (6 bases). This CDR3 has 14 residues. The germline gives CDR1 MNHEY, CDR2 SVGEGT. The DNA for the CDR3 is TGTGCCAGCGGTTACTCGGGAGAGGGGGAGACCCAGTACTTC. Translating it yields CASGYSGEGETQYF.

This clonotype was observed a handful of times. This chain uses TRBV29-1 with TRBJ2-7, with 9 bases that match TRBD1. Germline CDR1 is SQVTM and CDR2 is ANQGSEA. This CDR3 spans 13 amino acids. The V segment lost 1 base and the J segment 2 bases; nucleotides outside the gene matches: 0. Here the CDR3 reads CSVEGQGAYEQYF. In nucleotides, the CDR3 is TGCAGCGTTGAAGGACAGGGGGCCTACGAGCAGTACTTC.

In its sample, this clonotype was seen many times. V and J are TRBV2 and TRBJ2-1; 13 positions match TRBD2. This CDR3 spans 17 amino acids. Unmatched junction bases numbered 4, after V lost 4 bases and J lost 1 base. Germline V gives CDR1 SNHLY, CDR2 FYNNEI. CDR3 bases: TGTGCCAGCAGTGGATCGGGACTAGCGGGATCCTACAATGAGCAGTTCTTC. The encoded protein is CASSGSGLAGSYNEQFF.

This clonotype was seen repeatedly, ten times or more. The chain uses TRBV18 and TRBJ2-1; the D is unclear. This CDR3 is built from 12 residues. Germline V gene lookup returns CDR1 KGHSH and CDR2 LQKENI. V shed 2 bases and J shed 7 bases, with 6 bases lying between them. The CDR3 here is CASSPAHNEQFF. CDR3 sequence (DNA): TGTGCCAGCTCACCAGCCCATAATGAGCAGTTCTTC.

The V gene is TRBV29-1, the J gene TRBJ2-1, with unresolved D. The germline V gene has CDR1 SQVTM and CDR2 ANQGSEA. Trimming stripped 7 bases from V and 0 bases from J, with 13 bases between. The CDR3 sequence is 14 residues long. The DNA for the CDR3 is TGCAGCGCCTCCCCCCCGATCTCCTACAATGAGCAGTTCTTC. Residues: CSASPPISYNEQFF.

Written as DNA, the CDR3 is TGCAGCGTTACTAGCGGGAGAAACGAGCAGTACTTC. This codes for CSVTSGRNEQYF. The genes are TRBV29-1 and TRBJ2-7; 11 bases are a match to TRBD2. The CDR3 length is 12 residues. CDR1 is SQVTM, CDR2 ANQGSEA, per germline. Trimming at V came to 5 bases and at J to 5 bases, leaving 2 bases not matched to a gene.

This clonotype was picked up many times. This chain links TRBV28 with TRBJ1-2, with D unclear. V dropped 2 bases and J dropped 2 bases, with 6 bases sitting between them. CDR1 and CDR2 (germline): MDHEN, SYDVKM. This CDR3 has 13 residues. DNA for the CDR3: TGTGCCAGCAGTTTAGTGGGCAACTATGGCTACACCTTC. It translates to CASSLVGNYGYTF.

V usage is TRBV5-1 and J usage is TRBJ2-1; perhaps TRBD1 as D (6 bases). Trimming left V 2 bases short and J 6 bases short, with 9 bases between. CDR1 is SGHRS, CDR2 YFSETQ, per germline. This CDR3 is built from 13 residues. CDR3 DNA sequence: TGCGCCAGCAGCTTAGGACAGCTCAATGAGCAGTTCTTC. Translated, it gives CASSLGQLNEQFF. The full variable domain, with the rest looked up from reference TRBV5-1 and TRBJ2-1, is KAGVTQTPRYLIKTRGQQVTLSCSPISGHRSVSWYQQTPGQGLQFLFEYFSETQRNKGNFPGRFSGRQFSNSRSEMNVSTLELGDSALYLCASSLGQLNEQFFGPGTRLTVL.

The chain couples TRBV6-1 to TRBJ1-3; perhaps TRBD1 as D (6 bases). The CDR3 consists of 19 residues. The V end was cut by 8 bases, the J end by 2 bases, with 28 bases between. Germline loops: CDR1 MNHNS, CDR2 SASEGT. This CDR3 reads CASLRSGTTRQPAGNTIYF. In DNA form, the CDR3 reads TGTGCCAGCCTACGTTCAGGGACAACACGACAGCCAGCTGGAAACACCATATATTTT.

This clonotype has only a few counts. This chain joins TRBV7-9 and TRBJ1-4; perhaps TRBD1 as D (5 bases). The CDR3 spans 14 residues. Germline V CDR1 and CDR2: SEHNR, FQNEAQ (reference sequence). Trimming pared 10 bases from V and 2 bases from J, leaving 14 bases between. CDR3 coding DNA: TGTGCCACCCATGGGGCCTCGACTAATGAAAAACTGTTTTTT. This translates into CATHGASTNEKLFF.

The chain recombines TRBV9 with TRBJ2-1; 8 positions agree with TRBD1. There are 15 residues in the CDR3. V lost 3 bases and J lost 7; bases outside the gene matches: 9. Germline assignment: CDR1 SGDLS and CDR2 YYNGEE. The DNA of the CDR3 is TGTGCCAGCAGCGCCGGACAGGGAAGAATGAATGAGCAGTTCTTC. Its protein is CASSAGQGRMNEQFF.

The chain is built from TRBV4-1 and TRBJ2-1; possibly TRBD1 or TRBD2 for D (6 bases each). V was trimmed by 0 bases and J by 3 bases, leaving 12 bases between them. Germline values: CDR1 MGHRA, CDR2 YSYEKL. The length of the CDR3 is 16 residues. CDR3 nucleotide sequence: TGCGCCAGCAGCCAAGAGTCGGGGGCGCACTACAATGAGCAGTTCTTC. Amino acids: CASSQESGAHYNEQFF.

As concerns this clonotype: One end of the junction is discordant with germline, which a read error may explain. The chain has TRBV7-7 and TRBJ2-7; TRBD2 matches at 9 bases. The CDR3 sequence is 16 residues long. Germline V gene lookup returns CDR1 SSHAT and CDR2 FNYEAQ (reference sequence). The CDR3 DNA follows: TGTGCTAGCAGCTTAGTTATTCGCCTAGCGGGGCACGAGCAGTACTTC. This encodes CASSLVIRLAGHEQYF.

This clonotype was seen only a few times. This rearrangement joins TRBV12-3 or TRBV12-4 to TRBJ1-1, with D possibly matching TRBD1 (6 bases). Deletions cut 6 bases from V and 1 base from J, with 12 bases between. The CDR3 has 14 amino acids. The CDR3 spells CASRFDRPNTEAFF. The CDR3 coding sequence is TGTGCCAGCAGATTCGACAGGCCGAACACTGAAGCTTTCTTT.

The table lists this clonotype with many counts. The chain joins TRBV12-3 or TRBV12-4 to TRBJ1-5; weak D call: TRBD1 (5 bases). CDR3 length: 12 amino acids. Trimming stripped 7 bases from V and 4 bases from J, with 8 bases between. This chain's CDR3 is CASKQGNQPQHF. In nucleotides, the CDR3 is TGTGCCAGCAAGCAGGGAAATCAGCCCCAGCATTTT.

This clonotype showed up many times. This chain uses TRBV11-2 with TRBJ2-7; TRBD2 matches 9 bases. The ends lost 2 bases at V and 4 bases at J; junction bases unmatched: 6. Germline CDR1 SGHAT, CDR2 FQNNGV. The CDR3 is 15 amino acids. The CDR3 region has the DNA TGTGCCAGCAGCTTATTGGGTAGCGGGAGATACGAGCAGTACTTC. This gives the protein CASSLLGSGRYEQYF.

V is TRBV6-1 and J is TRBJ2-3; D gene unclear. The germline V gene encodes CDR1 MNHNS and CDR2 SASEGT. The CDR3 length is 14 residues. The V and J ends lost 3 bases and 2 bases respectively, with 9 bases between them. The CDR3 DNA is TGTGCCAGCAGTGATGCGCTGGCCACAGATACGCAGTATTTT. It encodes CASSDALATDTQYF.

This chain links TRBV11-2 with TRBJ2-2, with TRBD2 identical over 7 bases. Trimming cost V 5 bases and J 1 base; bases outside gene matches: 13. Germline V gene data show CDR1 as SGHAT and CDR2 as FQNNGV. The CDR3 is made up of 18 amino acids. The CDR3 DNA sequence: TGTGCCAGCAGCCCAGGCCCGGTAGCGGGTCGGAACACCGGGGAGCTGTTTTTT. Protein sequence: CASSPGPVAGRNTGELFF.

This clonotype showed up many times. The chain has TRBV12-3 or TRBV12-4 and TRBJ2-1; D gene ambiguous. The V end lost 3 bases, the J end lost 6 bases, and 9 bases lay between the germline ends. The CDR3 sequence is 13 residues long. The CDR3 sequence: CASSFKLGNEQFF. Here the CDR3 DNA reads TGTGCCAGCAGTTTTAAGCTCGGCAATGAGCAGTTCTTC.

This clonotype occurred many times. The genes are TRBV20-1 and TRBJ2-7; TRBD2 agrees at 7 bases. Germline assignment: CDR1 DFQATT and CDR2 SNEGSKA (reference sequence). The CDR3 is made up of 14 amino acids. V lost 2 bases, J lost 5 bases, and 9 bases stayed unmatched. The CDR3 region has the DNA TGCAGTGCTAGAAAGGGCGGGAGAACGGACGAGCAGTACTTC. Its protein is CSARKGGRTDEQYF.

In this sample, this clonotype turned up a few times. J is TRBJ2-5 and V is TRBV11-2, with D tentatively TRBD1 or TRBD2 (6 bases each). CDR1 and CDR2 (germline): SGHAT, FQNNGV. The CDR3 has 14 residues. V shed 1 base and J shed 5 bases, with 11 bases lying between them. The CDR3 protein is CASSLGGGPETQYF. The CDR3 bases are TGTGCCAGCAGCTTAGGAGGGGGGCCGGAGACCCAGTACTTC.

The sample holds many counts of this clonotype. The genes are TRBV6-1 and TRBJ1-5; D gene uncertain. Germline CDR1 reads MNHNS; CDR2 reads SASEGT. V shed 7 bases and J shed 2 bases, with 9 bases lying between them. The CDR3 has 13 residues. CDR3 sequence: CASTRRGNQPQHF. The CDR3 nucleotides read TGTGCCAGCACTAGACGGGGCAATCAGCCCCAGCATTTT.

At least ten counts were recorded for this clonotype. V and J are TRBV6-1 and TRBJ1-5; TRBD1 is a possible D gene (6 bases). Germline V gene data show CDR1 as MNHNS and CDR2 as SASEGT. This CDR3 spans 15 amino acids. The CDR3 here is CATTTGTLSNQPQHF. In nucleotides, the CDR3 is TGTGCTACTACGACCGGGACACTTAGCAATCAGCCCCAGCATTTT.